These 30 T cell receptor beta chains originate from one sample sequenced in a study of tissue T cells after allogeneic stem cell transplantation. Libraries were prepared by immunoSEQ multiplex PCR; TCRdb keeps only in-frame clonotypes and omits some of them. The sample lists 6,000 to 8,000 clones; roughly two thirds were seen once. What was sequenced was blood. These receptors were taken from a female BALB/c mouse in good health. MHC haplotype of the strain: H2-d.

This clone showed up just once. Gene names denote mouse genes. The missing CDR3 end, 1 residue past where the read stops, is filled in from the germline J gene. The chain joins TRBV14 to TRBJ1-6; 7 nucleotides align to TRBD1. TRBJ1-6 has ORF status, its function being uncertain. Losses at the gene ends were 4 bases for V and 4 bases for J; bases not matched to a gene: 2. This CDR3 has 14 amino acids. Germline-derived CDR1 and CDR2 are SGHDT and FRDEAV. The CDR3 region is CASSLGQYNSPLYF. CDR3 DNA (partial): TGTGCCAGCAGTCTGGGACAGTATAATTCGCCCCTCTAC.

Worth noting for this clone: Genes and germline come from the mouse. The read terminates 1 residue before the CDR3 end, so the remaining end is supplied by the germline J gene. The V gene is TRBV13-1, the J gene TRBJ2-3; no clear D gene. This CDR3 spans 10 amino acids. CDR1 is NSHNY and CDR2 is SYGAGN in the germline V gene. V was clipped by 5 bases and J by 6 bases, with 4 bases between them. This chain's CDR3 is CASRGETLYF. The sequenced CDR3 bases are TGTGCCAGCAGAGGGGAAACGCTGTAT.

This clone was counted once. Mouse gene names and germline throughout. The read is 1 residue too short to cover the CDR3 end, so that end is filled in from the germline J gene. The chain has TRBV5 and TRBJ2-1, with 9 bases matching TRBD2. The CDR3 has 14 amino acids. Trimming took 1 base from V and 6 from J; bases not matched to a gene: 1. Germline CDR1 reads LGHNA; CDR2 reads YNLKQL (reference sequence). The CDR3: CASSQVLGGAEQFF. The CDR3 DNA, read in part, is TGTGCCAGCAGCCAAGTACTGGGGGGTGCTGAGCAGTTC.

Notes on this clone: Mouse names are used for the genes. The read ends 1 residue shy of where the CDR3 ends; the end is completed using the germline J gene. This chain uses TRBV1 with TRBJ1-4; D might be TRBD1 (5 bases). V lost 5 bases and J 0 bases, leaving 7 bases between the germline ends. Per the germline V gene, CDR1 is NSQYPW and CDR2 is LRSPGD (reference sequence). The CDR3 runs 14 residues. The CDR3: CTCSKQVSNERLFF. The sequenced part of the CDR3 DNA is TGCACCTGCAGTAAACAGGTTTCCAACGAAAGATTATTT.

On this clone itself: Gene names and germline refer to mouse. The read is 1 residue too short to cover the CDR3 end, so that end is filled in from the germline J gene. This rearrangement joins TRBV1 to TRBJ2-7, with D perhaps matching TRBD2 (6 bases). The V gene lost 0 bases and the J gene lost 7 bases, with 10 bases spanning the gap. Germline CDR1 and CDR2: NSQYPW and LRSPGD (reference sequence). This CDR3 comprises 13 residues. CDR3 DNA (partial): TGCACCTGCAGTGCAGATTATCTGGGGGAACAGTAC. Its protein product is CTCSADYLGEQY. The full CDR3 sequence reads CTCSADYLGEQYF.

This clone was detected a few times. Mouse names are used for the genes. The CDR3 is cut off 1 residue early in the read; its end comes from the germline J gene. The rearrangement uses TRBV13-1 and TRBJ2-7, with D perhaps TRBD1 (6 bases). The CDR3 is made up of 13 amino acids. Trimming shortened V by 0 bases and J by 3 bases, and 7 bases separated the two germline ends. CDR1 and CDR2 from the germline V gene are NSHNY and SYGAGN. The CDR3 loop reads CASSDEGVYEQYF. Partial CDR3 DNA: TGTGCCAGCAGTGATGAGGGGGTCTATGAACAGTAC.

A remark on this clone: Gene names follow the mouse nomenclature. The observed sequence ends 1 residue before the CDR3 terminus, with the missing tail filled in from the germline J gene. The V call is TRBV14, the J call TRBJ2-4, with TRBD2 identical over 12 bases. The CDR3 contains 14 residues. V trimming: 4 bases; J trimming: 7 bases; junction bases outside the gene matches: 4. In germline, CDR1 is SGHDT, CDR2 FRDEAV. CDR3 protein: CASSQTGGADTLYF. CDR3 bases read: TGTGCCAGCAGTCAGACTGGGGGGGCGGACACCTTGTAC.

As to this clone: Gene and germline names: mouse. The CDR3 is cut off 1 residue early in the read; its end comes from the germline J gene. This chain joins TRBV4 and TRBJ1-1; 8 nucleotides align to TRBD1. Trimming took 4 bases from V and 3 from J; bases not matched to a gene: 1. The CDR3 has 13 residues. Looked up from germline, CDR1 is LGHDT and CDR2 is YNNKQL (reference sequence). CDR3 in amino acids: CASSLQGDTEVFF. The CDR3 bases that were read are TGTGCCAGCAGCTTACAGGGGGACACAGAAGTCTTC.

With regard to this clone: Mouse gene names and germline throughout. The CDR3 end falls 1 residue outside the read, so it is completed with the germline J gene. This chain uses TRBV29 with TRBJ2-4, with TRBD1 matching over 9 bases. CDR1 and CDR2 (germline): MSHET, SYDVDS. After removal of 6 bases from V and 6 bases from J, the junction contained 4 bases not matched to a gene. CDR3 size: 13 residues. The CDR3 here is CASSPDRGNTLYF. The sequenced part of the CDR3 DNA is TGTGCTAGCAGCCCCGACAGGGGGAACACCTTGTAC.

This clone was counted only a few times. The germline and genes are mouse ones. The read ends 1 residue shy of where the CDR3 ends; the end is completed using the germline J gene. V usage is TRBV13-2 and J usage is TRBJ1-3; D is undetermined. V dropped 1 base and J dropped 0 bases, with 8 bases sitting between them. Germline V gives CDR1 NNHNN, CDR2 SYGAGS (reference sequence). This CDR3 is 15 amino acids long. CDR3 amino acids: CASGDNPFSGNTLYF. Partial CDR3 DNA: TGTGCCAGCGGTGATAACCCCTTTTCTGGAAATACGCTCTAT.

As concerns this clone: All gene names here are mouse names. Coverage ceases 1 residue before the CDR3 finishes, and the germline J gene fills in the end. This sequence joins TRBV31 and TRBJ2-3, with TRBD1 matching 9 bases. The ends lost 0 bases at V and 9 bases at J; junction bases unmatched: 7. CDR3 length: 14 residues. Germline lookup yields CDR1 GKSSPN and CDR2 SITVG. The DNA read from the CDR3 is TGTGCCTGGAGTCTAGGACAGGGGAAGAGGACGCTGTAT. Protein: CAWSLGQGKRTLY. The whole CDR3 protein is CAWSLGQGKRTLYF.

In the case of this clone: The gene names given are mouse names. The CDR3 is cut off 1 residue early in the read; its end comes from the germline J gene. The gene calls are TRBV13-2 and TRBJ2-5; 8 nucleotides align to TRBD2. J lost 0 bases, V lost 3 bases, and 6 bases had no gene match. Per the germline V gene, CDR1 is NNHNN and CDR2 is SYGAGS (reference sequence). The CDR3 is 16 amino acids. The sequenced CDR3 bases are TGTGCCAGCGGTGGCCGACTGGGGATTAACCAAGACACCCAGTAC. It yields the protein CASGGRLGINQDTQY. The whole CDR3 sequence is CASGGRLGINQDTQYF.

About this clone itself: Gene and germline names: mouse. Read sequence stops 1 residue before the CDR3 end, and the germline J gene provides the missing end. The chain recombines TRBV3 with TRBJ2-7; 9 positions agree with TRBD2. The CDR3 is made up of 14 amino acids. Per germline, CDR1 SNHLY and CDR2 FYNGKV (reference sequence). The ends lost 3 bases at V and 3 bases at J; junction bases unmatched: 3. CDR3 DNA, as far as it was read: TGTGCCAGCAGCTTCCCTGGGGGGGACTATGAACAGTAC. Amino acids: CASSFPGGDYEQY. The full CDR3 sequence reads CASSFPGGDYEQYF.

This clone was counted only a few times. Gene and germline names: mouse. The read is 1 residue too short to cover the CDR3 end, so that end is filled in from the germline J gene. The chain has TRBV13-2 and TRBJ2-7; tentative D call: TRBD2 (5 bases). The CDR3 contains 14 residues. Trimming removed 5 bases from V and 0 bases from J, with 12 bases in between. The germline V gene has CDR1 NNHNN and CDR2 SYGAGS (reference sequence). The CDR3: CASGDPGSSYEQYF. CDR3 bases read: TGTGCCAGCGGCGATCCTGGGAGCTCCTATGAACAGTAC.

In the case of this clone: Gene names denote mouse genes. The read comes to an end 1 residue before the CDR3 does, leaving the germline J gene to fill in the end. V is TRBV13-1 and J is TRBJ2-4; 10 bases fit TRBD2. This CDR3 is built from 15 residues. CDR1 and CDR2 from the germline V gene are NSHNY and SYGAGN. V was pared by 0 bases and J by 8 bases, with 6 bases of the junction left unmatched. The covered CDR3 bases are TGTGCCAGCAGTGATGCGGACTGGGGGACGGTCACCTTGTAC. Protein product: CASSDADWGTVTLY. The entire CDR3 protein is CASSDADWGTVTLYF.

This clone occurred once. Genes and germline come from the mouse. The read stops 1 residue short of the end of the CDR3; the missing end is completed from the germline J gene. The chain carries TRBV5 and TRBJ2-5; 9 nucleotides match TRBD1. CDR3 size: 14 residues. Germline loops: CDR1 LGHNA, CDR2 YNLKQL (reference sequence). V lost 1 base, J lost 6 bases, and 2 bases stayed unmatched. The CDR3 is CASSQVGTGDTQYF. CDR3 bases read: TGTGCCAGCAGCCAAGTTGGGACAGGGGACACCCAGTAC.

Comments on this clone: The genes and germline here are from mouse. The read is 1 residue too short to cover the CDR3 end, so that end is filled in from the germline J gene. This chain joins TRBV13-3 and TRBJ2-2; 8 bases fit TRBD1. Germline V gene data show CDR1 as NNHDY and CDR2 as SYVADS. This CDR3 region has 15 residues. V gave up 5 bases and J gave up 4 bases; unmatched junction bases: 7. This CDR3 is CASSPGQGGTGQLYF. The part of the CDR3 DNA that was read is TGTGCCAGCAGCCCCGGACAGGGAGGCACCGGGCAGCTCTAC.

Worth noting for this clone: All gene names here are mouse names. CDR3 DNA, as far as it was read: TGTGCCAGCAGCCCCGACTGGGGGAGTCAAAACACCTTGTAC. It specifies CASSPDWGSQNTLY. The CDR3 reads in full as CASSPDWGSQNTLYF. The V call is TRBV19, the J call TRBJ2-4; 9 nucleotides line up with TRBD2. The read comes to an end 1 residue before the CDR3 does, leaving the germline J gene to fill in the end. The length of the CDR3 is 15 residues. With 5 bases clipped from V and 0 bases from J, the junction kept 4 bases outside the gene matches. Per germline, CDR1 FNHDT and CDR2 SITEND (reference sequence).

A remark on this clone: Each gene name is a mouse one. Coverage ceases 1 residue before the CDR3 finishes, and the germline J gene fills in the end. V and J are TRBV13-2 and TRBJ2-1; 9 bases are shared with TRBD1. CDR3 size: 16 residues. The germline V gene has CDR1 NNHNN and CDR2 SYGAGS (reference sequence). V dropped 3 bases and J dropped 1; count of bases not matched to a gene: 5. The covered CDR3 bases are TGTGCCAGCGGTGCCAGACAGGGGGGGAACTATGCTGAGCAGTTC. Translation: CASGARQGGNYAEQF. The whole CDR3 is CASGARQGGNYAEQFF.

This clone was seen a single time. The gene symbols are mouse symbols. The read falls 1 residue short of the CDR3 end, and the missing part is taken from the germline J gene. This rearrangement joins TRBV5 to TRBJ2-7, with 12 bases lining up with TRBD2. V lost 1 base to trimming and J lost 2 bases; unmatched junction nucleotides: 0. This CDR3 is 15 amino acids long. CDR1 is LGHNA, CDR2 YNLKQL, per germline (reference sequence). The CDR3 bases that were read are TGTGCCAGCAGCCAAGGGGACTGGGGGGCCTATGAACAGTAC. This gives the protein CASSQGDWGAYEQY. The CDR3 in its entirety is CASSQGDWGAYEQYF.

Details on this clone: Gene and germline names: mouse. The part of the CDR3 DNA that was read is TGCACCTGCAGTGAGGGACAGGGGACAGAAGTCTTC. It is translated as CTCSEGQGTEVF. In full, the CDR3 reads CTCSEGQGTEVFF. The V and J genes are TRBV1 and TRBJ1-1; 10 bases map to TRBD1. The CDR3 goes on 1 residue after the read ends, and that part is filled in from the germline J gene. Germline-derived CDR1 and CDR2 are NSQYPW and LRSPGD (reference sequence). V lost 4 bases, J lost 5 bases, and 1 base stayed unmatched. This CDR3 spans 13 amino acids. Full variable domain (remainder filled in from reference TRBV1 and TRBJ1-1): VTLLEQNPRWRLVPRGQAVNLRCILKNSQYPWMSWYQQDLQKQLQWLFTLRSPGDKEVKSLPGADYLATRVTDTELRLQVANMSQGRTLYCTCSEGQGTEVFFGKGTRLTVV.

With regard to this clone: Gene names are the mouse ones. The CDR3 goes on 1 residue after the read ends, and that part is filled in from the germline J gene. The rearrangement links TRBV1 to TRBJ2-5; 10 bases map to TRBD1. Germline lookup yields CDR1 NSQYPW and CDR2 LRSPGD (reference sequence). The CDR3 is 13 amino acids. With 5 bases clipped from V and 6 bases from J, the junction kept 2 bases outside the gene matches. The part of the CDR3 DNA that was read is TGCACCTGCAGTCCGGGACAGGGGGACACCCAGTAC. It translates to CTCSPGQGDTQY. Given in full, the CDR3 is CTCSPGQGDTQYF.

This clone was seen only a few times. Gene names refer to mouse genes. Read coverage stops 1 residue before the CDR3 terminus; the germline J gene supplies the remainder. The V call is TRBV20, the J call TRBJ2-7; D remains unclear. This CDR3 contains 13 residues. The germline V gene encodes CDR1 GFQATS and CDR2 STVNSAI. The V gene lost 0 bases and the J gene lost 0 bases, with 6 bases spanning the gap. CDR3 DNA, as far as it was read: TGTGGTGCTAGGGATGACAACTCCTATGAACAGTAC. Translated, it gives CGARDDNSYEQY. The complete CDR3 protein is CGARDDNSYEQYF.

Note on this clone: Gene names are the mouse ones. Read data end 1 residue before the CDR3 end; the end is taken from the germline J gene. This chain joins TRBV31 and TRBJ2-4, with D uncertain. Germline CDR1 and CDR2: GKSSPN and SITVG. The CDR3 runs to 14 residues. Trimming took 0 bases from V and 0 from J, leaving 7 bases between them. The sequenced part of the CDR3 DNA is TGTGCCTGGAGTCTCCGGGGTAGTCAAAACACCTTGTAC. This translates into CAWSLRGSQNTLY. The complete CDR3 protein is CAWSLRGSQNTLYF.

This clone came up a few times. Gene names denote mouse genes. The read terminates 1 residue ahead of where the CDR3 ends, so the germline J gene completes it. This chain connects TRBV29 to TRBJ1-4, with a weak D call TRBD1 (6 bases). In germline, CDR1 is MSHET, CDR2 SYDVDS. The CDR3 runs to 15 residues. V lost 5 bases and J 2 bases, leaving 12 bases between the germline ends. The CDR3 region is CASSPGTKSNERLFF. The CDR3 DNA, read in part, is TGTGCTAGCAGTCCGGGGACAAAATCCAACGAAAGATTATTT.

For this clone: The gene names given are mouse names. The observed sequence ends 1 residue before the CDR3 terminus, with the missing tail filled in from the germline J gene. V and J are TRBV4 and TRBJ2-4; unclear D gene. Germline lookup yields CDR1 LGHDT and CDR2 YNNKQL (reference sequence). The CDR3 extends over 13 amino acids. V was trimmed by 5 bases and J by 0 bases, leaving 6 bases between them. CDR3 DNA (partial): TGTGCCAGCAGCCTCTCTAGTCAAAACACCTTGTAC. Translation: CASSLSSQNTLY. The complete CDR3 reads CASSLSSQNTLYF. The full variable domain, rest sourced from reference TRBV4 and TRBJ2-4, is ETAVFQTPNYHVTQVGNEVSFNCKQTLGHDTMYWYKQDSKKLLKIMFSYNNKQLIVNETVPRRFSPQSSDKAHLNLRIKSVEPEDSAVYLCASSLSSQNTLYFGAGTRLSVL.

This clone was found a few times. Gene names are mouse gene names. CDR3 bases read: TGTGCCAGCAGGGGCAACTCCGACTACACC. Translating gives CASRGNSDYT. The whole CDR3 protein reads CASRGNSDYTF. The chain recombines TRBV19 with TRBJ1-2; no firm D call. The read gets to within 1 residue of the CDR3 end, and the germline J gene fills in the rest. V dropped 5 bases and J dropped 2 bases, with 4 bases sitting between them. The CDR3 has 11 residues. Per the germline V gene, CDR1 is FNHDT and CDR2 is SITEND (reference sequence).

A remark on this clone: Any gene name here is a mouse gene name. The read is 1 residue too short to cover the CDR3 end, so that end is filled in from the germline J gene. The rearrangement links TRBV4 to TRBJ1-2; the D gene is possibly TRBD1 (6 bases). CDR3 length equals 14 residues. Germline V gene data show CDR1 as LGHDT and CDR2 as YNNKQL (reference sequence). Trimming shortened V by 4 bases and J by 0 bases, and 9 bases separated the two germline ends. CDR3 amino acids: CASSSGTTNSDYTF. CDR3 DNA, as far as it was read: TGTGCCAGCAGCTCCGGGACAACAAACTCCGACTACACC.

Details on this clone: Gene names denote mouse genes. Partial CDR3 DNA: TGTGCCAGCAGCCCCCGGGACAATAATTCGCCCCTCTAC. Protein product: CASSPRDNNSPLY. In full, the CDR3 reads CASSPRDNNSPLYF. This chain links TRBV2 with TRBJ1-6; tentative D call: TRBD1 (6 bases). Sequencing ends 1 residue short of the CDR3 end; the germline J gene provides the rest. TRBJ1-6 is reported as an ORF; its role is uncertain. The CDR3 length is 14 residues. Trimming left V 4 bases short and J 5 bases short, with 9 bases between. Per germline, CDR1 LGHNA and CDR2 YSYQKL.

Turning to this clone: Genes here carry mouse names. The read terminates 1 residue ahead of where the CDR3 ends, so the germline J gene completes it. The V and J genes are TRBV1 and TRBJ1-2; weak D call: TRBD1 (6 bases). The CDR3 has 14 amino acids. The V end lost 1 base, the J end lost 4 bases, and 10 bases lay between the germline ends. Per germline, CDR1 NSQYPW and CDR2 LRSPGD (reference sequence). Partial CDR3 DNA: TGCACCTGCAGTGCAGTACGGGGGGCCTCCGACTACACC. It yields the protein CTCSAVRGASDYT. The complete CDR3 reads CTCSAVRGASDYTF. The full variable domain, with the rest looked up from reference TRBV1 and TRBJ1-2, is VTLLEQNPRWRLVPRGQAVNLRCILKNSQYPWMSWYQQDLQKQLQWLFTLRSPGDKEVKSLPGADYLATRVTDTELRLQVANMSQGRTLYCTCSAVRGASDYTFGSGTRLLVI.